The clone carrying this T cell receptor (beta chain) came up a few times. Its antigen is still unknown. It was through 5'RACE template switching that TCR cDNA was made, with a universal primer site and UMIs added. TCRdb redid the calling of the 5' RACE reads with MiXCR, one entry per CDR3 protein. The sample carries 300,000 to 400,000 distinct CDR3 sequences, approximately 13% recorded once. The sample belongs to a study of T cells after yellow fever vaccination. General study findings and limits: FACS-sorted repertoires could harbor abundant contaminating bulk-population clonotypes. Post-booster reappearance was seen for most primary-vaccination clones (about 95% CD4, around 88% CD8).

The V and J ends lost 0 bases and 1 base respectively, with 11 bases between them. Germline V gene data show CDR1 as SGHVS and CDR2 as FNYEAQ. The CDR3 is made up of 16 amino acids. The material was CD4+ T cells sorted from PBMCs, obtained 15 days after the yellow fever booster vaccination. The TCR comes from a man between 18 and 29 years old who received the YFV17D yellow fever vaccine. This sequence joins TRBV7-6 and TRBJ2-3; unclear D gene. CDR3 in DNA: TGTGCCAGCAGCTTAGCGGTCAGTCCTCGCACAGATACGCAGTATTTT. Translation: CASSLAVSPRTDTQYF.